These 17 T cell receptor beta chains came from one sample sequenced in a study of cytomegalovirus exposure and HLA in healthy donors. Researchers ran the PCR with 60 Vbeta and 13 Jbeta primers. Some clones are missing from TCRdb's copy, which holds only in-frame ones; the method was immunoSEQ multiplex PCR. The sample has 120,000 to 150,000 clones, 80% seen once. Sequenced input: PBMCs. Receptors originate from a male donor in good health and CMV-seronegative.

V usage is TRBV4-3 and J usage is TRBJ1-6; TRBD1 matches 8 bases. The CDR3 sequence is 14 residues long. Germline V gene data show CDR1 as LGHNA and CDR2 as YSLEER. The V and J ends lost 3 bases and 9 bases, in that order; junction bases with no gene match: 4. CDR3 in amino acids: CASSQDRVTSPLHF. The DNA for the CDR3 is TGCGCCAGCAGCCAGGACAGGGTGACTTCACCCCTCCACTTT.

The chain has TRBV2 and TRBJ1-5, with 12 bases that match TRBD1. Trimming at V came to 6 bases and at J to 4 bases, leaving 7 bases not matched to a gene. Germline values: CDR1 SNHLY, CDR2 FYNNEI. This CDR3 is built from 16 residues. CDR3 DNA sequence: TGTGCCAGCAGCGCCGGGACAGGGGGCTCAAATCAGCCCCAGCATTTT. This sequence encodes CASSAGTGGSNQPQHF.

The gene calls are TRBV5-1 and TRBJ2-1; 7 positions match TRBD1. The germline CDR1 and CDR2 sequences are SGHRS and YFSETQ. The CDR3 length is 16 residues. Losses at the gene ends were 3 bases for V and 8 bases for J; bases not matched to a gene: 14. In DNA form, the CDR3 reads TGCGCCAGCAGCTCGCAGGGGACAGACCCTATGGATGAGCAGTTCTTC. This gives the protein CASSSQGTDPMDEQFF.

This clone is a singleton in its sample. The chain carries TRBV28 and TRBJ2-5; tentative D call: TRBD2 (6 bases). Germline V gene sequence: CDR1 MDHEN, CDR2 SYDVKM. CDR3 length equals 13 residues. V lost 5 bases and J lost 6, with 13 bases in between. The CDR3 DNA sequence: TGTGCCAGCAGTGCGCTGACTAGTCAGACCCAGTACTTC. As protein: CASSALTSQTQYF. The full variable domain, completed using reference TRBV28 and TRBJ2-5, is DVKVTQSSRYLVKRTGEKVFLECVQDMDHENMFWYRQDPGLGLRLIYFSYDVKMKEKGDIPEGYSVSREKKERFSLILESASTNQTSMYLCASSALTSQTQYFGPGTRLLVL.

The genes are TRBV2 and TRBJ1-6; TRBD1 matches at 8 bases. This CDR3 spans 15 amino acids. V dropped 6 bases and J dropped 5; count of bases not matched to a gene: 6. The germline gives CDR1 SNHLY, CDR2 FYNNEI. CDR3 sequence: CASSEIQGDNSPLHF. The CDR3 DNA is TGTGCCAGCAGCGAAATACAGGGGGATAATTCACCCCTCCACTTT.

V and J are TRBV5-1 and TRBJ2-1, with D maybe TRBD1 (6 bases). Deletions cut 0 bases from V and 7 bases from J, with 17 bases between. The CDR3 runs 16 residues. Germline-derived CDR1 and CDR2 are SGHRS and YFSETQ. The DNA for the CDR3 is TGCGCCAGCAGCTTGGCGTATTGGGGGCATGGGAATGAGCAGTTCTTC. It yields the protein CASSLAYWGHGNEQFF.

The V gene is TRBV5-4, the J gene TRBJ2-7; 12 positions match TRBD2. This CDR3 contains 14 residues. V gave up 4 bases and J gave up 9 bases; unmatched junction bases: 8. Germline V CDR1 and CDR2: SGHNT, YYREEE (reference sequence). The CDR3 sequence is CASSLTSGGKVQYF. The CDR3 DNA reads TGTGCCAGCAGCCTCACTAGCGGGGGGAAGGTGCAGTACTTC.

The V gene is TRBV7-8, the J gene TRBJ2-3, with TRBD2 as a possible D gene (6 bases). Trimming pared 5 bases from V and 4 bases from J, leaving 16 bases between. The CDR3 is 15 amino acids. CDR1 SGHVS and CDR2 FQNEAQ come from the germline V gene. This CDR3 is CASSATSYPADTQYF. CDR3 in DNA: TGTGCCAGCAGCGCAACTAGCTACCCCGCAGATACGCAGTATTTT.

V and J are TRBV7-2 and TRBJ1-2, with TRBD1 identical over 9 bases. Germline V gene data show CDR1 as SGHTA and CDR2 as FQGNSA. With V trimmed by 1 base and J by 6 bases, 9 bases remained unmatched. There are 16 residues in the CDR3. The CDR3 DNA is TGTGCCAGCAGCTTAGGACCGGACAGGGGAAGCAATGGCTACACCTTC. Translating it yields CASSLGPDRGSNGYTF.

Comments on this clone: The sample has other DNA sequences that encode this CDR3 too. CDR3 in DNA: TGTGCCAGCTCACCACCGGGACAGGGTTCGTACGAGCAGTACTTC. Translating it yields CASSPPGQGSYEQYF. The chain uses TRBV18 and TRBJ2-7, with 9 bases matching TRBD1. Germline V gives CDR1 KGHSH, CDR2 LQKENI. Trimming removed 0 bases from V and 4 bases from J; junction bases left unmatched: 4. This CDR3 is built from 15 residues. The whole variable domain, filled in from reference TRBV18 and TRBJ2-7, reads NAGVMQNPRHLVRRRGQEARLRCSPMKGHSHVYWYRQLPEEGLKFMVYLQKENIIDESGMPKERFSAEFPKEGPSILRIQQVVRGDSAAYFCASSPPGQGSYEQYFGPGTRLTVT.

This clone was detected once. The V call is TRBV6-5, the J call TRBJ2-7, with D maybe TRBD1 (5 bases). The V gene's germline CDR1 is MNHEY and CDR2 SVGAGI. CDR3 size: 16 residues. The V gene lost 0 bases and the J gene lost 0 bases, with 12 bases spanning the gap. The DNA of the CDR3 is TGTGCCAGCAGTTACTCGAAGGACATCGTCTCCTACGAGCAGTACTTC. It is translated as CASSYSKDIVSYEQYF.

The chain links TRBV10-3 to TRBJ1-4; D is uncertain. The V gene lost 3 bases and the J gene lost 7 bases, with 9 bases spanning the gap. CDR3 length: 13 residues. Germline CDR1 and CDR2: ENHRY and SYGVKD. The CDR3 DNA sequence: TGTGCCATCAGTGACGGTACTGGTGAAAAACTGTTTTTT. This sequence encodes CAISDGTGEKLFF.

The chain combines TRBV5-1 with TRBJ2-3; perhaps TRBD1 as D (5 bases). Germline CDR1 reads SGHRS; CDR2 reads YFSETQ. V dropped 5 bases and J dropped 2 bases, with 9 bases sitting between them. This CDR3 region has 13 residues. This chain's CDR3 is CASRRTPTDTQYF. Here the CDR3 DNA reads TGCGCCAGCAGACGGACACCCACAGATACGCAGTATTTT.

V usage is TRBV5-6 and J usage is TRBJ2-2; D is unresolved. The germline gives CDR1 SGHDT, CDR2 YYEEEE. The CDR3 has 15 amino acids. V lost 0 bases to trimming and J lost 6 bases, with 12 bases between them. The CDR3 nucleotides are TGTGCCAGCAGCTTGGTGACCGGGTGGCCCGGGGAGCTGTTTTTT. Its translation: CASSLVTGWPGELFF.

Comment on this clone: At the DNA level, this CDR3 is encoded by other sequences in the same sample as well. The CDR3: CASSVAQGNTIYF. Written as DNA, the CDR3 is TGTGCCAGCAGCGTAGCCCAGGGAAACACCATATATTTT. The rearrangement uses TRBV9 and TRBJ1-3; D gene uncertain. The CDR3 contains 13 residues. Germline CDR1 SGDLS, CDR2 YYNGEE. V shed 0 bases and J shed 4 bases, with 5 bases lying between them.

This chain joins TRBV4-3 and TRBJ1-1; tentative D call: TRBD1 (6 bases). The CDR3 has 15 amino acids. The germline V gene encodes CDR1 LGHNA and CDR2 YSLEER. The germline V and J ends were trimmed by 1 base and 3 bases, with 12 bases remaining between them. The CDR3 sequence is CASSQGTAEYTEAFF. The CDR3 DNA reads TGCGCCAGCAGCCAAGGGACAGCCGAGTACACTGAAGCTTTCTTT.

This chain's CDR3 is CSNSRGTEAFF. The DNA of the CDR3 is TGCAGCAACTCAAGGGGCACTGAAGCTTTCTTT. This chain links TRBV29-1 with TRBJ1-1; possibly TRBD1 for D (5 bases). Between the trimmed V and J ends, which lost 8 bases and 4 bases, there was a span of 11 bases. The germline gives CDR1 SQVTM, CDR2 ANQGSEA. The CDR3 consists of 11 residues.